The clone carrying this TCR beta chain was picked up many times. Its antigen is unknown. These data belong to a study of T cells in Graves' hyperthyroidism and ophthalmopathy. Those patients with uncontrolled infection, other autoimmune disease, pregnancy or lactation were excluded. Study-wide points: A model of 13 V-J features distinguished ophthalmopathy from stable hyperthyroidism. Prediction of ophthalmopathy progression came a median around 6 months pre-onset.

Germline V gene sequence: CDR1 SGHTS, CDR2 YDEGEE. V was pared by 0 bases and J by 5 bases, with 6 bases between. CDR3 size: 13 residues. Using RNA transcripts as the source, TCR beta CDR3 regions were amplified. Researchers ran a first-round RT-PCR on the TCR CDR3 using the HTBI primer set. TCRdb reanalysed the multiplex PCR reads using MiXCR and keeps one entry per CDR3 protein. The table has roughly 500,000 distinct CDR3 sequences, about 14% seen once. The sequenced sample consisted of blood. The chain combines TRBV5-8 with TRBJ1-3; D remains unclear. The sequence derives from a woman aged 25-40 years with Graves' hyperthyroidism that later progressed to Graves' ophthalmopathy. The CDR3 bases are TGTGCCAGCAGCTTGGGGGAGAGAAACACCATATATTTT. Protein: CASSLGERNTIYF. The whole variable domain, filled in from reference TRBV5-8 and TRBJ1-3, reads EAGVTQSPTHLIKTRGQQATLRCSPISGHTSVYWYQQALGLGLQFLLWYDEGEERNRGNFPPRFSGRQFPNYSSELNVNALELEDSALYLCASSLGERNTIYFGEGSWLTVV.